The sequence of this TCR beta chain was determined in a study of blood T cells in healthy people across ages (dated by TCRdb to the mid-2010s). About the investigation overall: In model experiments, template switching captured roughly one uniquely barcoded TCR beta cDNA molecule for every two T cells. The donors were divided into four age groups: young (average around 16 years), middle-aged (about 41), aged (around 59) and long-lived (82). The study measured age-related changes in TCR beta repertoire diversity using deep sequencing normalized with unique cDNA molecular identifiers. The study analyzed two additional independent replicas of 1 million unique cDNA reads from the same blood draw for two donors, one aged 18 to 29 and one aged 80 or older. Overall study results and their limits: Because the CMV infection status of the donors was unknown, age-related changes in expanded clonotypes may potentially have been confounded. Since profiling was done on bulk unsorted PBMCs, naive and antigen-experienced compartments could not be conclusively compared. Estimates of total diversity based on one million sequenced T cells were considered lower bounds and underestimates. The percentage of naive T cells measured by flow cytometry correlated strongly with observed TCR beta diversity. Observed TCR beta diversity per million T cells fell roughly linearly with age, and a significant reduction was already apparent by age around 40. The long-lived group showed more naive CD4+ T cells, fewer expanded clones and increased TCR diversity than the aged group, suggesting age selection.

CDR1 and CDR2, per the germline V gene, are MNHEY and SVGAGI. Including the terminal cysteine and phenylalanine, the CDR3 comprises 15 residues. The DNA shown is the 45-base CDR3, in frame from base 1. The junction shows trimming of 0 bases on V and 3 bases on J, plus 10 bases between the germline ends. Libraries were prepared through 5' RACE. This sample was sequenced with an Illumina HiSeq 2500. The second PCR ran for roughly 7 to 12 cycles and used a J-beta primer mix along with a sample-barcoded 5' primer. Each TCR beta cDNA molecule received a unique molecular identifier from a template-switch 5' adaptor carrying 12 random nucleotides. Each sample yielded at least 2.5 million CDR3-containing paired-end reads. All of the RNA was converted into first-strand cDNA using the Mint cDNA synthesis kit, with a TRBC-specific oligonucleotide serving as the primer. Following uracil-DNA glycosylase treatment, a first 18-cycle PCR with universal primers M1SS and BC2_uni_R was performed on all cDNA. The paper's data handling went like this. For normalization, 1 million high-quality reads were randomly selected from each sample, with every read carrying a distinct molecular identifier. Reads with shared molecular identifiers were discarded instead of being binned into consensus sequences. MiTCR, set to a Q25 quality threshold and the strictest error-elimination algorithm, was used for CDR3 identification, clonotype clustering and error correction. A nonparametric unseen species model using Euler transformation provided a lower-bound estimate of total TCR beta diversity. The public reads were run again by TCRdb, first through fastp at Q25 and then through MiXCR, and only productive beta chains were kept. Here each entry gathers all rows of one CDR3 protein and keeps the most common genes and DNA. TCRdb's processing, not the authors' own work, is the source of the V and J calls. For this sample there are about 840,000 distinct CDR3 sequences; almost 30% appear just once. About 10% of the sample is taken by the ten largest.

The donors were roughly 40 Caucasian individuals from Russia, aged 6 to 90 years, who were systemically healthy. Roughly 9 milliliters of peripheral blood were drawn from each donor into EDTA-treated Vacutainer tubes. Ficoll-Paque density-gradient centrifugation was used to isolate PBMCs, with at least 6.5 million per sample. Trizol reagent was used to extract total RNA from PBMCs, with at least 6 micrograms per sample. For every donor, an aliquot of PBMCs went through flow cytometry to measure the percentages of naive CD45RAhigh/CD27high T cells. On this clonotype itself: No antigen is known for it. Per-base qualities were not stored, and no clone one base away is much larger.

This same sample was also taken into another study, of T cells of mothers and their children. That second report states: Nine systemically healthy Caucasian individuals, comprising three mothers and their six children, were included as donors. cDNA synthesis used all of the extracted RNA, with roughly 1.5 ug of RNA in each 15 ul reaction. In the second PCR, the M1S primer added sample barcodes and 2-4 random nucleotides. Over 8.5 million TCR beta CDR3 reads were obtained for each mother, and some 3 million reads were obtained for each child. TCR recombination output is similarly shaped by thymic selection in related and unrelated pairs, with a minor effect exerted by inherited differences. Normalized repertoire overlap was always found to be slightly, but never significantly, higher in related mother-child pairs than in unrelated mother-child pairs. No persistent microchimeric T cell clones were detected, at a sensitivity of roughly 93 clones per million clonotypes. To look for features that set related mother-child pairs apart from unrelated individuals, the researchers ran deep NGS to compare the TCR beta repertoires of mothers and children. Mothers averaged around 40 +/- 4 years of age and children averaged about 10 +/- 4 years. Libraries were sequenced on Illumina HiSeq 2000 with 100+100 nt paired-end reads after adapter ligation with NEBNext reagents. To prevent cross-contamination, the mother and child libraries were prepared one month apart and sequenced in separate runs. Between roughly 500,000 and 2,300,000 distinct TCR beta clonotypes were identified per donor. Naive TCR beta clonotypes were estimated from low-frequency clonotypes matched to each donor's FACS-determined naive share, without sorting.

Sequenced: blood. The rearranged chain carries TRBV6-5 and TRBJ2-3, with no confident D gene call. The clonotype was recovered from a woman in her forties in good health. CDR3 sequence: CASSYSGLGTDTQYF. Read as DNA, the sequence is TGTGCCAGCAGTTACTCAGGGCTGGGGACAGATACGCAGTATTTT.